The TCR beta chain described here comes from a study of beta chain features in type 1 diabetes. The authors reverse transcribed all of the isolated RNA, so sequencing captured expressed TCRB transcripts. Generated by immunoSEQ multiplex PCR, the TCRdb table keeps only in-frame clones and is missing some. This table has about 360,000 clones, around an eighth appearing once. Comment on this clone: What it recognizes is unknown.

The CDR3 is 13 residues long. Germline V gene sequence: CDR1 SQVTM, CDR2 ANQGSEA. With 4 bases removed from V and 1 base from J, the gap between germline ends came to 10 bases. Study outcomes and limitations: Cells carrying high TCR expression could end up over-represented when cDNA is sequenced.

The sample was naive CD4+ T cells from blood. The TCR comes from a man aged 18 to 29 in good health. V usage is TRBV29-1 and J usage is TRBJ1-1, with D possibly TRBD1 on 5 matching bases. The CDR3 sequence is CSVGRTPNTEAFF. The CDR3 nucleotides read TGCAGCGTTGGCAGGACACCGAACACTGAAGCTTTCTTT.